A selection of T cell receptor beta chains follows, all from one sample in a study of cytomegalovirus exposure and HLA in healthy donors. The data were produced by immunoSEQ multiplex PCR, yet TCRdb's version contains in-frame clones alone and is incomplete. The table has about 150,000 clones, over 65% seen once. The sequenced material came from PBMCs. Every receptor here comes from a young man in good health and CMV-seronegative. Each CDR3 is given with its conserved first and last residue. The order of the fields is V gene, clone size, D gene, J gene, CDR3 DNA, CDR3 protein. D genes are given only for firm matches. Where a row states a size, it is once, few, many or the class of an expanded clone; other rows omit it.

V gene: TRBV4-2
clone size: NA
D gene: TRBD1
J gene: TRBJ1-6
CDR3 DNA: TGTGCCAGCAGCCACCATTCGGTGATCAGGGGGCAAGGCTACTATAATTCACCCCTCCACTTT
CDR3 protein: CASSHHSVIRGQGYYNSPLHF

V gene: TRBV12-1
clone size: NA
D gene: NA
J gene: TRBJ1-2
CDR3 DNA: TGTGCCAGCAGCTTTTATCCCAGGGGGGCGGGCTACACCTTC
CDR3 protein: CASSFYPRGAGYTF

V gene: TRBV7-2
clone size: NA
D gene: TRBD1
J gene: TRBJ2-7
CDR3 DNA: TGTGCCAGCAGCGCGGACAGGGGAGCCTACTACGAGCAGTACTTC
CDR3 protein: CASSADRGAYYEQYF

V gene: TRBV6-5
clone size: NA
D gene: NA
J gene: TRBJ2-7
CDR3 DNA: TGTGCCAGCACCCTTGGACTGGGCTACGAGCAGTACTTC
CDR3 protein: CASTLGLGYEQYF

V gene: TRBV12-1
clone size: few
D gene: NA
J gene: TRBJ1-1
CDR3 DNA: TGTGCCAGCAGCTCGGGACAGGGTAGGAACACTGAAGCTTTCTTT
CDR3 protein: CASSSGQGRNTEAFF

V gene: TRBV19
clone size: NA
D gene: NA
J gene: TRBJ2-1
CDR3 DNA: TGTGCCAGTAGTATAGATCCGAGTCCCCCAAATGAGCAGTTCTTC
CDR3 protein: CASSIDPSPPNEQFF

V gene: TRBV6-5
clone size: NA
D gene: NA
J gene: TRBJ2-7
CDR3 DNA: TGTGCCAGCAGTTACGGGGGCATCCGCTCCTACGAGCAGTACTTC
CDR3 protein: CASSYGGIRSYEQYF

V gene: TRBV27
clone size: NA
D gene: NA
J gene: TRBJ2-7
CDR3 DNA: TGTGCCAGCAGTTTACTAGGGAGATCCTACGAGCAGTACTTC
CDR3 protein: CASSLLGRSYEQYF

V gene: TRBV25-1
clone size: NA
D gene: TRBD1
J gene: TRBJ1-4
CDR3 DNA: TGTGCCAGCAGTCCCGGGACAGGTTATAATGAAAAACTGTTTTTT
CDR3 protein: CASSPGTGYNEKLFF

V gene: TRBV28
clone size: few
D gene: NA
J gene: TRBJ2-7
CDR3 DNA: TGTGCCAGCAGTTTCGGAGAGGTTGAGCAGTACTTC
CDR3 protein: CASSFGEVEQYF

V gene: TRBV4-3
clone size: NA
D gene: NA
J gene: TRBJ1-1
CDR3 DNA: TGCGCCAGCAGCCAAGATGGGGGGGAAGAACGCGCTTTCTTT
CDR3 protein: CASSQDGGEERAFF

V gene: TRBV30
clone size: NA
D gene: TRBD2
J gene: TRBJ2-5
CDR3 DNA: TGTGCCTGGAGCCGGGACTACATAATGGAGACCCAGTACTTC
CDR3 protein: CAWSRDYIMETQYF

V gene: TRBV4-3
clone size: NA
D gene: NA
J gene: TRBJ2-7
CDR3 DNA: TGCGCCAGCAGCCAAGCGGCAGGCTCCTACGAGCAGTACTTC
CDR3 protein: CASSQAAGSYEQYF

V gene: TRBV15
clone size: NA
D gene: NA
J gene: TRBJ1-1
CDR3 DNA: TGTGCCACCAGAGAAACCTCAGGGAACACTGAAGCTTTCTTT
CDR3 protein: CATRETSGNTEAFF

V gene: TRBV28
clone size: few
D gene: NA
J gene: TRBJ2-3
CDR3 DNA: TGTGCCAGCAGTGTCCTCGATACGCAGTATTTT
CDR3 protein: CASSVLDTQYF

V gene: TRBV29-1
clone size: once
D gene: NA
J gene: TRBJ1-2
CDR3 DNA: TGCAGCGTTGAAGATGGTCGGGGAGGTGGGGGAGAGGGCTACACCTTC
CDR3 protein: CSVEDGRGGGGEGYTF

V gene: TRBV4-3
clone size: NA
D gene: NA
J gene: TRBJ2-1
CDR3 DNA: TGCGCCAGCAGCCCCGATCAGGATAGCTCCTACAATGAGCAGTTCTTC
CDR3 protein: CASSPDQDSSYNEQFF

V gene: TRBV5-7
clone size: NA
D gene: TRBD1
J gene: TRBJ1-5
CDR3 DNA: TGTGCCAGCAGCTTCGCGGGACAGGGGTTCGGGAATCAGCCCCAGCATTTT
CDR3 protein: CASSFAGQGFGNQPQHF

V gene: TRBV5-4
clone size: NA
D gene: NA
J gene: TRBJ2-7
CDR3 DNA: TGTGCCAGCAGCTTGCAACTTGGAATGGGCAGTTCCTACGAGCAGTACTTC
CDR3 protein: CASSLQLGMGSSYEQYF

V gene: TRBV4-1
clone size: once
D gene: TRBD1
J gene: TRBJ2-5
CDR3 DNA: TGCGCCAGCAGCCCGGGACAGGGGGCGAAGGAGACCCAGTACTTC
CDR3 protein: CASSPGQGAKETQYF

V gene: TRBV5-6
clone size: NA
D gene: TRBD1
J gene: TRBJ1-1
CDR3 DNA: TGTGCCAGCAGCGATGGACAGGGGGTGAACACTGAAGCTTTCTTT
CDR3 protein: CASSDGQGVNTEAFF

V gene: TRBV19
clone size: NA
D gene: TRBD1
J gene: TRBJ1-1
CDR3 DNA: TGTGCCAGTAGACTCTCTCACAGGGGTTCGTACACTGAAGCTTTCTTT
CDR3 protein: CASRLSHRGSYTEAFF

V gene: TRBV7-9
clone size: NA
D gene: TRBD2
J gene: TRBJ2-7
CDR3 DNA: TGTGCCAGCAGCTTTGCCGTGACTAGCGGGGGCTACGAGCAGTACTTC
CDR3 protein: CASSFAVTSGGYEQYF

V gene: TRBV29-1
clone size: NA
D gene: NA
J gene: TRBJ2-7
CDR3 DNA: TGCAGCGTTGTAGGAACTCTCACGGGAGAATACGAGCAGTACTTC
CDR3 protein: CSVVGTLTGEYEQYF

V gene: TRBV19
clone size: NA
D gene: NA
J gene: TRBJ2-1
CDR3 DNA: TGTGCCAGTTTCCGACAGGGTCGGGGGTATGAGCAGTTCTTC
CDR3 protein: CASFRQGRGYEQFF

V gene: TRBV25-1
clone size: once
D gene: NA
J gene: TRBJ2-5
CDR3 DNA: TGTGCCAGCAGTGATCCCAGGGAGACCCAGTACTTC
CDR3 protein: CASSDPRETQYF

V gene: TRBV4-3
clone size: NA
D gene: NA
J gene: TRBJ1-2
CDR3 DNA: TGCGCCAGCAGCCAAGCGGTCGCCAGGGCCTACACCTTC
CDR3 protein: CASSQAVARAYTF

V gene: TRBV25-1
clone size: NA
D gene: NA
J gene: TRBJ2-3
CDR3 DNA: TGTGCCAGCAGTGAACATGAGCGGGGCACAGATACGCAGTATTTT
CDR3 protein: CASSEHERGTDTQYF

V gene: TRBV7-8
clone size: NA
D gene: NA
J gene: TRBJ1-2
CDR3 DNA: TGTGCCAGCAGCTTAAGGGAGGACACCTATGGCTACACCTTC
CDR3 protein: CASSLREDTYGYTF

V gene: TRBV19
clone size: NA
D gene: TRBD1
J gene: TRBJ1-5
CDR3 DNA: TGTGCCAGTACTATGGACAGGGGGTACAATCAGCCCCAGCATTTT
CDR3 protein: CASTMDRGYNQPQHF

V gene: TRBV27
clone size: NA
D gene: NA
J gene: TRBJ1-5
CDR3 DNA: TGTGCCAGCACCGCCCGGGACACCGGCAATCAGCCCCAGCATTTT
CDR3 protein: CASTARDTGNQPQHF

V gene: TRBV2
clone size: NA
D gene: NA
J gene: TRBJ1-6
CDR3 DNA: TGTGCCAGCAGATACCGAGGGGGAGCGTATAATTCACCCCTCCACTTT
CDR3 protein: CASRYRGGAYNSPLHF

V gene: TRBV2
clone size: NA
D gene: NA
J gene: TRBJ1-4
CDR3 DNA: TGTGCCAGCAGTGAATCTCGTCTTTCCGTGGGCGGGACCAGACTGTTTTTT
CDR3 protein: CASSESRLSVGGTRLFF